These 22 T cell receptor beta chains came from one sample sequenced in a study of graft-versus-host responses after intestinal transplantation. No antigen has been assigned to these receptors. TCRdb keeps only in-frame clones here, not all; method: immunoSEQ multiplex PCR. This sample has more than 90,000 clones, with about 92% found just once. The starting material was unstimulated CD4+ T cells sorted from spleen or lymph node cells, obtained before transplant. The receptors come from a human donor who was the organ donor for an intestinal transplant.

The chain joins TRBV5-1 to TRBJ2-5; 10 nucleotides agree with TRBD2. Germline V gene sequence: CDR1 SGHRS, CDR2 YFSETQ. Trimming removed 0 bases from V and 2 bases from J; junction bases left unmatched: 1. The CDR3 length is 15 residues. Written as DNA, the CDR3 is TGCGCCAGCAGCTTGGGGACTAGCGGTCAAGAGACCCAGTACTTC. This translates into CASSLGTSGQETQYF.

The chain uses TRBV6-5 and TRBJ1-2; D is possibly TRBD1 (5 bases). This CDR3 contains 14 residues. The germline V gene has CDR1 MNHEY and CDR2 SVGAGI. V lost 4 bases and J 4 bases, leaving 13 bases between the germline ends. CDR3 nucleotide sequence: TGTGCCAGCAGTTCGCTAGACAGCCTCTATGGCTACACCTTC. Its translation: CASSSLDSLYGYTF.

This rearrangement joins TRBV4-1 to TRBJ1-5, with D perhaps TRBD1 (5 bases). The CDR3 extends over 15 amino acids. Trimming shortened V by 2 bases and J by 3 bases, and 11 bases separated the two germline ends. Germline assignment: CDR1 MGHRA and CDR2 YSYEKL. This CDR3 reads CASSQTDGANQPQHF. DNA of the CDR3: TGCGCCAGCAGCCAAACCGACGGGGCCAATCAGCCCCAGCATTTT.

This clone was detected only once. The chain uses TRBV2 and TRBJ2-2; 11 bases line up with TRBD2. CDR3 length equals 19 residues. The ends lost 3 bases at V and 4 bases at J; junction bases unmatched: 13. Germline V CDR1 and CDR2: SNHLY, FYNNEI. The CDR3: CASSDKLILAGARTGELFF. In nucleotides, the CDR3 is TGTGCCAGCAGTGATAAGTTGATACTAGCGGGAGCTCGCACCGGGGAGCTGTTTTTT.

This chain connects TRBV5-6 to TRBJ2-6; D not resolved. V gave up 1 base and J gave up 4 bases, with 15 bases separating them. CDR3 length: 17 residues. Looked up from germline, CDR1 is SGHDT and CDR2 is YYEEEE. In DNA, the CDR3 is TGTGCCAGCAGCTTGTTCCCGGGCGCGACCGGGGCCAACGTCCTGACTTTC. This sequence encodes CASSLFPGATGANVLTF.

V and J are TRBV7-9 and TRBJ2-3; D is possibly TRBD1 or TRBD2 (5 bases each). The CDR3 length is 14 residues. The germline V and J ends were trimmed by 7 bases and 5 bases, with 16 bases remaining between them. Germline CDR1 SEHNR, CDR2 FQNEAQ (reference sequence). The CDR3 nucleotides are TGTGCCAGCAATAAGGGGCAGGGAGAAGATACGCAGTATTTT. The encoded protein is CASNKGQGEDTQYF.

This clone was found once. The rearrangement joins TRBV5-1 to TRBJ2-1; D could derive from TRBD1 or TRBD2 (5 bases each). V was cut by 2 bases and J by 5 bases, with 14 bases left in between. CDR3 length: 15 residues. From germline, CDR1 is SGHRS and CDR2 YFSETQ. The DNA for the CDR3 is TGCGCCAGCAGCTTCCGCTACGGGACGCACAATGAGCAGTTCTTC. Its translation is CASSFRYGTHNEQFF.

Turning to this clone: The junction departs from the called germline gene at one end, perhaps through a read error. The chain employs TRBV28 and TRBJ1-2, with D unresolved. The CDR3 extends over 14 amino acids. Germline lookup yields CDR1 MDHEN and CDR2 SYDVKM. CDR3 amino acids: CTSSFQGRNYGYTF. In DNA form, the CDR3 reads TGTACCAGCAGTTTTCAAGGCAGGAACTATGGCTACACCTTC.

This clone was seen once. The genes are TRBV19 and TRBJ2-7; D may be TRBD1 (7 bases). With 3 bases removed from V and 4 bases from J, the gap between germline ends came to 16 bases. This CDR3 region has 15 residues. Germline V gene lookup returns CDR1 LNHDA and CDR2 SQIVND (reference sequence). Here the CDR3 reads CASSIAHRGGYEQYF. The CDR3 nucleotides read TGTGCCAGTAGTATCGCCCACAGGGGAGGATACGAGCAGTACTTC.

The chain combines TRBV29-1 with TRBJ2-3; D unresolved. Germline CDR1 reads SQVTM; CDR2 reads ANQGSEA. This CDR3 comprises 13 residues. The ends were cut back, 3 bases at V and 1 base at J, with 8 bases in the middle. CDR3 residues: CSVEQSGTDTQYF. DNA of the CDR3: TGCAGCGTTGAGCAAAGCGGCACAGATACGCAGTATTTT.

The rearrangement uses TRBV6-1 and TRBJ1-4; D is ambiguous. The germline gives CDR1 MNHNS, CDR2 SASEGT. The CDR3 spans 14 residues. Trimming shortened V by 5 bases and J by 4 bases, and 11 bases separated the two germline ends. The chain's CDR3 is CASSRSGFNEKLFF. The CDR3 DNA reads as TGTGCCAGCAGTCGTAGCGGCTTTAATGAAAAACTGTTTTTT.

The chain carries TRBV2 and TRBJ2-3, with D maybe TRBD1 (5 bases). Trimming stripped 4 bases from V and 2 bases from J, with 16 bases between. This CDR3 contains 16 residues. Germline CDR1 reads SNHLY; CDR2 reads FYNNEI. This chain's CDR3 is CASSVVWSGPTDTQYF. CDR3 coding DNA: TGTGCCAGCAGTGTGGTCTGGTCAGGGCCCACAGATACGCAGTATTTT.

The chain uses TRBV11-2 and TRBJ2-3, with a weak D call TRBD1 (6 bases). Trimming pared 4 bases from V and 2 bases from J, leaving 16 bases between. This CDR3 spans 16 amino acids. Per germline, CDR1 SGHAT and CDR2 FQNNGV. In DNA, the CDR3 is TGTGCCAGCAGCTACCTCGGGACACCCTTCACAGATACGCAGTATTTT. Protein product: CASSYLGTPFTDTQYF.

The chain recombines TRBV28 with TRBJ2-5; possibly TRBD1 for D (6 bases). Germline lookup yields CDR1 MDHEN and CDR2 SYDVKM. The V gene lost 6 bases and the J gene lost 3 bases, with 8 bases spanning the gap. The CDR3 has 12 residues. CDR3 loop: CASSRDKETQYF. For the CDR3, the DNA is TGTGCCAGCAGCCGGGACAAAGAGACCCAGTACTTC.

V and J are TRBV6-4 and TRBJ1-5, with unresolved D. Germline assignment: CDR1 MRHNA and CDR2 SNTAGT. The length of the CDR3 is 13 residues. Trimming shortened V by 3 bases and J by 3 bases, and 6 bases separated the two germline ends. CDR3 region: CASSEQINQPQHF. CDR3 DNA: TGTGCCAGCAGTGAACAGATCAATCAGCCCCAGCATTTT.

The V call is TRBV28, the J call TRBJ1-3, with 8 bases aligning to TRBD1. The CDR3 extends over 15 amino acids. Germline CDR1 MDHEN, CDR2 SYDVKM. Trimming at V came to 6 bases and at J to 0 bases, leaving 4 bases not matched to a gene. The CDR3 loop reads CASRGQGASGNTIYF. The CDR3 DNA reads as TGTGCCAGCAGGGGTCAGGGGGCCTCTGGAAACACCATATATTTT.

This clone was seen more than once but under ten times. The chain employs TRBV10-3 and TRBJ1-3; D gene ambiguous. Looked up from germline, CDR1 is ENHRY and CDR2 is SYGVKD. The CDR3 loop spans 12 amino acids. V was shortened by 5 bases and J by 7 bases, with 9 bases between the two germline ends. CDR3 sequence (DNA): TGTGCCATCAGTTACGGTGGGAACACCATATATTTT. It yields the protein CAISYGGNTIYF.

V and J are TRBV2 and TRBJ2-3, with 9 nucleotides matching TRBD2. The junction had 3 bases not matched to a gene; V was cut back by 5 bases and J by 3 bases. CDR1 is SNHLY, CDR2 FYNNEI, per germline. This CDR3 region has 14 residues. CDR3 in DNA: TGTGCCAGCAGTCCAGCGGGAGGAACAGATACGCAGTATTTT. It encodes CASSPAGGTDTQYF.

The J gene is TRBJ1-2, the V gene TRBV6-5; D not resolved. V was cut by 4 bases and J by 8 bases, with 8 bases left in between. The germline CDR1 and CDR2 sequences are MNHEY and SVGAGI. The CDR3 contains 11 residues. CDR3 sequence: CASSSIGGYTF. The DNA of the CDR3 is TGTGCCAGCAGTTCGATCGGGGGCTACACCTTC.

The chain has TRBV5-1 and TRBJ2-1; no definite D call. Germline V gene data show CDR1 as SGHRS and CDR2 as YFSETQ. V lost 0 bases to trimming and J lost 5 bases, with 18 bases between them. The CDR3 contains 17 residues. The CDR3 DNA reads as TGCGCCAGCAGCTTGGTCGGTACAGCCAAGACCAACAATGAGCAGTTCTTC. Protein sequence: CASSLVGTAKTNNEQFF.

The chain uses TRBV6-1 and TRBJ1-5, with unresolved D. Germline V gene sequence: CDR1 MNHNS, CDR2 SASEGT. The CDR3 loop spans 14 amino acids. Trimming shortened V by 2 bases and J by 1 base, and 6 bases separated the two germline ends. The CDR3 here is CASSEQRSNQPQHF. In nucleotides, the CDR3 is TGTGCCAGCAGTGAACAGAGAAGCAATCAGCCCCAGCATTTT.

This clone has just a few counts. The chain uses TRBV19 and TRBJ1-4, with 7 bases aligning to TRBD1. V lost 6 bases, J lost 4 bases, and 5 bases stayed unmatched. The CDR3 is 14 residues long. Looked up from germline, CDR1 is LNHDA and CDR2 is SQIVND (reference sequence). CDR3 nucleotide sequence: TGTGCCAGTAGCCCGGGACAGATTAATGAAAAACTGTTTTTT. This translates into CASSPGQINEKLFF.